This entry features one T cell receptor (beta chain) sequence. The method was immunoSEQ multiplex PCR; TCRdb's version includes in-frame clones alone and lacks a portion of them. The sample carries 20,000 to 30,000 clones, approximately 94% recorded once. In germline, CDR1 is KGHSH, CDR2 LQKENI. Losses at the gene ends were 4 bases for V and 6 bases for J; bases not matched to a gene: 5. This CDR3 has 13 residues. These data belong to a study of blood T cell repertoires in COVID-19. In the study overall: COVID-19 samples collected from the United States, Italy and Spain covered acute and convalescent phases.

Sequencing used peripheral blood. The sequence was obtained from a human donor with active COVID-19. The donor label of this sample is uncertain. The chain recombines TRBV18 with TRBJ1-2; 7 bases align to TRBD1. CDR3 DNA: TGTGCCAGCTCACAGGGGGCCTTCGATGGCTACACCTTC. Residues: CASSQGAFDGYTF.